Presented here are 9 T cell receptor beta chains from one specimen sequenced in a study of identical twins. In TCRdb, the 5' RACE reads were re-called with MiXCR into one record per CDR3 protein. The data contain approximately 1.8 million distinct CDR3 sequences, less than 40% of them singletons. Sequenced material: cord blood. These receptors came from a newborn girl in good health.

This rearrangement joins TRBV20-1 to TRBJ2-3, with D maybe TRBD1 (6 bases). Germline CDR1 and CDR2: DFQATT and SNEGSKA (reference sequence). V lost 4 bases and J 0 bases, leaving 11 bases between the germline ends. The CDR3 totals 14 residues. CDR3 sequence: CSATQGRSTDTQYF. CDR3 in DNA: TGCAGTGCTACCCAGGGGCGGAGCACAGATACGCAGTATTTT.

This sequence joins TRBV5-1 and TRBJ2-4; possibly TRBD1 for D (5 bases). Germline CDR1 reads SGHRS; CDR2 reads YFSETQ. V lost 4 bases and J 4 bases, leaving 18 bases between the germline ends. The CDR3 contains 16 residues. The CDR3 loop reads CASSLEPMGPKNIQYF. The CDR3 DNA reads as TGCGCCAGCAGCCTGGAGCCCATGGGGCCAAAAAACATTCAGTACTTC.

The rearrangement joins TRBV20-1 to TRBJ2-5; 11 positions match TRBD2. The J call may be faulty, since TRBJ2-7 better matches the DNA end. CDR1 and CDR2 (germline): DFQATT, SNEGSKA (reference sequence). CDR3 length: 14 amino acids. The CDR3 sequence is CSASPSSGGYEQYF. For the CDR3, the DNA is TGCAGTGCTAGCCCCTCTAGCGGGGGGTACGAGCAGTACTTC.

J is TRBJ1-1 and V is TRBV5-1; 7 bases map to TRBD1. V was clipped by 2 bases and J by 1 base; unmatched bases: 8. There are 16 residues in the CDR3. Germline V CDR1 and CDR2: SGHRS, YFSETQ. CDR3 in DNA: TGCGCCAGCAGCTTTTTCACGAGGGGGCGGAACACTGAAGCTTTCTTT. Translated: CASSFFTRGRNTEAFF.

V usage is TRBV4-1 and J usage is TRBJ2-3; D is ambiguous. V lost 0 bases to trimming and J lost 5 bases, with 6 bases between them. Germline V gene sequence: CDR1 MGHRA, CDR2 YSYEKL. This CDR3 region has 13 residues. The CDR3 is CASSQEGKDTQYF. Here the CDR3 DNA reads TGCGCCAGCAGCCAAGAAGGGAAAGATACGCAGTATTTT.

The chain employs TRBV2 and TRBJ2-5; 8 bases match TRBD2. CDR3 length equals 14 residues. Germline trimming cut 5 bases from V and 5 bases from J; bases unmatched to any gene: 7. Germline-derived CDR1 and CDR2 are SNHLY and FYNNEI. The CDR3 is CASSSSGSGETQYF. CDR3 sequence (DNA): TGTGCCAGCAGTTCCAGCGGGAGCGGGGAGACCCAGTACTTC.

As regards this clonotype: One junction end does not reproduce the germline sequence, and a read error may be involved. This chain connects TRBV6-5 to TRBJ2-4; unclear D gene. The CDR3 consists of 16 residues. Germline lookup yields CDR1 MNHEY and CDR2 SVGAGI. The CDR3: CAGSYSWAVVKNIQYF. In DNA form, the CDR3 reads TGTGCCGGCAGTTACTCCTGGGCGGTTGTGAAAAACATTCAGTACTTC.

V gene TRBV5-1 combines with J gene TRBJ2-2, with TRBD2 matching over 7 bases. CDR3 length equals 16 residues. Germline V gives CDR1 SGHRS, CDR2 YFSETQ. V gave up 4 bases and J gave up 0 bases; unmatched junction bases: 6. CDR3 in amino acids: CASSQGLQANTGELFF. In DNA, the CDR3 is TGCGCCAGCAGCCAGGGACTACAGGCGAACACCGGGGAGCTGTTTTTT. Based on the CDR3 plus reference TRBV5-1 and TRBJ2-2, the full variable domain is KAGVTQTPRYLIKTRGQQVTLSCSPISGHRSVSWYQQTPGQGLQFLFEYFSETQRNKGNFPGRFSGRQFSNSRSEMNVSTLELGDSALYLCASSQGLQANTGELFFGEGSRLTVL.

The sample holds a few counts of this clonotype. The CDR3 here is CASRTTGTGGRFKAFF. The CDR3 bases are TGTGCCAGCAGAACCACCGGAACAGGCGGTAGGTTTAAGGCTTTCTTT. The rearrangement links TRBV28 to TRBJ1-1, with D tentatively TRBD1 (5 bases). This CDR3 has 16 amino acids. The germline V and J ends were trimmed by 6 bases and 11 bases, with 28 bases remaining between them. In germline, CDR1 is MDHEN, CDR2 SYDVKM.